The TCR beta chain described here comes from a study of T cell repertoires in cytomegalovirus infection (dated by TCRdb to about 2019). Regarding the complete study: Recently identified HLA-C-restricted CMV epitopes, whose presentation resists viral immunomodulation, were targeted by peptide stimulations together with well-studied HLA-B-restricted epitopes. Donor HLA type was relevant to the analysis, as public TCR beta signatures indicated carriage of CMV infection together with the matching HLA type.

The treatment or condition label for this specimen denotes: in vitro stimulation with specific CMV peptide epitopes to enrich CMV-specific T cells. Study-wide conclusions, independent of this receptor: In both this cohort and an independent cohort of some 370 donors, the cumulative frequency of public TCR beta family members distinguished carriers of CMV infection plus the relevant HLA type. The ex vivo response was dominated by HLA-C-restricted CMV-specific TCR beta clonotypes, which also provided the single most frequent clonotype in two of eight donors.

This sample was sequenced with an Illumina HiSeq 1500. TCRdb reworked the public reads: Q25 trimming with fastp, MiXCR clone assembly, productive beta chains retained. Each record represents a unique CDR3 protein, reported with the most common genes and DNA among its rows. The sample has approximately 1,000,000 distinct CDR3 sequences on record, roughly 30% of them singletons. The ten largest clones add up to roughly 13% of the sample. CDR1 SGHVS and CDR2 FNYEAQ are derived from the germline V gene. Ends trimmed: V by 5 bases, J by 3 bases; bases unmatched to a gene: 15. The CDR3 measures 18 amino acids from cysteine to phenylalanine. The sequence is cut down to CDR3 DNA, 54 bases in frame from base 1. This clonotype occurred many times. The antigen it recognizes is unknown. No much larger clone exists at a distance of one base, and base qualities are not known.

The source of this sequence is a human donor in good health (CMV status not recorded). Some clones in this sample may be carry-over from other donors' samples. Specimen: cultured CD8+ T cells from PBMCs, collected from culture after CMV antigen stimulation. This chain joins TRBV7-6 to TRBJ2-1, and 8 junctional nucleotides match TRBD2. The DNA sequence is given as TGTGCCAGCAGCCCTCCCGAACCGCGGGGGGCATACTACAATGAGCAGTTCTTC. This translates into CASSPPEPRGAYYNEQFF. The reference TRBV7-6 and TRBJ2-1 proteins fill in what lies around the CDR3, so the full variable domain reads GAGVSQSPRYKVTKRGQDVALRCDPISGHVSLYWYRQALGQGPEFLTYFNYEAQQDKSGLPNDRFSAERPEGSISTLTIQRTEQRDSAMYRCASSPPEPRGAYYNEQFFGPGTRLTVL.